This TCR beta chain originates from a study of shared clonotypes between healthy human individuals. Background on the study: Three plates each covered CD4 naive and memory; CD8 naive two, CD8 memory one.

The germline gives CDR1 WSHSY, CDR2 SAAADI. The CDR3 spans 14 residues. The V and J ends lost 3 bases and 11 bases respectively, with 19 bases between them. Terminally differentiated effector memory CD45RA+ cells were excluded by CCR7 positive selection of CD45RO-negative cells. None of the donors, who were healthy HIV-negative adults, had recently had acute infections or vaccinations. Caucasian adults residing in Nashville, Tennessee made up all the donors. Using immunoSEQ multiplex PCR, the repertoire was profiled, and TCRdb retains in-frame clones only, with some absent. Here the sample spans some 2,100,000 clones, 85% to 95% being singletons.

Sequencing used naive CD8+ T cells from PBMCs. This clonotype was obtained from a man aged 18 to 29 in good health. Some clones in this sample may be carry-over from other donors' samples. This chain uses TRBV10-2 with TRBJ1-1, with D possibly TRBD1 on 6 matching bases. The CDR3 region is CASSDETLTGWAFF. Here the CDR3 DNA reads TGCGCCAGCAGTGATGAGACTCTTACAGGGTGGGCTTTCTTT.